Listed here is a single T cell receptor (beta chain). The record originates from a study of blood T cell repertoires in COVID-19. Looking at the study overall: Samples came from the United States, Italy and Spain, spanning acute and convalescent COVID-19. Sources were T cells, B-cell-depleted T cells, or PBMCs; the material itself was cDNA or gDNA.

V was cut by 5 bases and J by 3 bases, with 11 bases left in between. The CDR3 contains 13 residues. Germline values: CDR1 MDHEN, CDR2 SYDVKM. TCRdb keeps only in-frame clones here, not all; method: immunoSEQ multiplex PCR. Among approximately 92,000 clones, 82% were seen once, and the ten largest hold about 20%. Material: peripheral blood. This receptor was identified in a man older than 75 with acute or convalescent COVID-19. V is TRBV28 and J is TRBJ2-7; no definite D call. Here the CDR3 reads CASSPGSFYEQYF. CDR3 DNA: TGTGCCAGCAGTCCAGGATCGTTCTACGAGCAGTACTTC.